The 24 T cell receptor beta chains listed next were all sequenced from one sample in a study of PD-L1 blockade in urothelial cancer. The sample's time point: peripheral blood 6 weeks after treatment start. The table came from immunoSEQ multiplex PCR; TCRdb's copy has only in-frame clones and leaves some out. The profile covers under 85,000 clones, with 91% appearing a single time and 0.85% to 0.9% taken by the ten largest. The sequencing here drew on PBMCs, taken around atezolizumab (anti-PD-L1) treatment. The receptors derive from an elderly woman with urothelial cancer.

This chain uses TRBV5-4 with TRBJ1-1; D gene ambiguous. The CDR3 is 14 residues long. The germline gives CDR1 SGHNT, CDR2 YYREEE (reference sequence). The ends were cut back, 5 bases at V and 6 bases at J, with 17 bases in the middle. CDR3 DNA: TGTGCCAGCAGTTCCCCGGGTCCGGACTCTGAAGCTTTCTTT. Translating it yields CASSSPGPDSEAFF.

This sequence joins TRBV9 and TRBJ2-7; no firm D call. V lost 0 bases to trimming and J lost 5 bases, with 12 bases between them. CDR3 length: 14 amino acids. The V gene's germline CDR1 is SGDLS and CDR2 YYNGEE. The CDR3 coding sequence is TGTGCCAGCAGCGTAGGGGTTAGCTCGCACGAGCAGTACTTC. It yields the protein CASSVGVSSHEQYF.

The chain links TRBV4-1 to TRBJ1-5; D is unresolved. There are 16 residues in the CDR3. Trimming cost V 0 bases and J 9 bases, with 18 bases left between them. Germline V gene data show CDR1 as MGHRA and CDR2 as YSYEKL. CDR3 region: CASSQDESPAAVPQHF. The CDR3 nucleotides are TGCGCCAGCAGCCAAGATGAGTCCCCAGCCGCGGTGCCCCAGCATTTT.

The chain joins TRBV15 to TRBJ1-5, with D unclear. CDR1 and CDR2 (germline): LNHNV, YYDKDF (reference sequence). The V end lost 0 bases, the J end lost 2 bases, and 20 bases lay between the germline ends. This CDR3 is built from 19 residues. CDR3 in amino acids: CATSRDFEEWSVGNQPQHF. CDR3 sequence (DNA): TGTGCCACCAGCAGAGACTTTGAAGAGTGGTCGGTTGGCAATCAGCCCCAGCATTTT.

The rearrangement joins TRBV19 to TRBJ2-7, with 10 bases identical to TRBD2. Germline CDR1 and CDR2: LNHDA and SQIVND (reference sequence). The CDR3 consists of 14 residues. The trim removed 8 bases at V and 2 bases at J, leaving 6 bases unmatched. In nucleotides, the CDR3 is TGTGCCAGTTCTCTAGCGGGAGTGCCCTACGAGCAGTACTTC. Translating gives CASSLAGVPYEQYF.

The rearrangement joins TRBV28 to TRBJ1-5, with 7 bases lining up with TRBD1. With 7 bases clipped from V and 4 bases from J, the junction kept 10 bases outside the gene matches. The CDR3 runs 15 residues. CDR1 MDHEN and CDR2 SYDVKM come from the germline V gene. CDR3 sequence (DNA): TGTGCCAGCACCCACCGCGGGACAGTTAATCAGCCCCAGCATTTT. Translation: CASTHRGTVNQPQHF. The full variable domain, its missing parts supplied by reference TRBV28 and TRBJ1-5, is DVKVTQSSRYLVKRTGEKVFLECVQDMDHENMFWYRQDPGLGLRLIYFSYDVKMKEKGDIPEGYSVSREKKERFSLILESASTNQTSMYLCASTHRGTVNQPQHFGDGTRLSIL.

J is TRBJ2-7 and V is TRBV7-2, with 10 positions matching TRBD1. The CDR3 extends over 14 amino acids. In germline, CDR1 is SGHTA, CDR2 FQGNSA. V shed 5 bases and J 4 bases; nucleotides not matched to a gene: 5. The CDR3 DNA is TGTGCCAGCAGCCTAGACAGGGGGCGATACGAGCAGTACTTC. Translation: CASSLDRGRYEQYF. Based on the CDR3 plus reference TRBV7-2 and TRBJ2-7, the full variable domain is GAGVSQSPSNKVTEKGKDVELRCDPISGHTALYWYRQSLGQGLEFLIYFQGNSAPDKSGLPSDRFSAERTGGSVSTLTIQRTQQEDSAVYLCASSLDRGRYEQYFGPGTRLTVT.

The chain employs TRBV28 and TRBJ2-3; 7 nucleotides line up with TRBD2. The germline V gene has CDR1 MDHEN and CDR2 SYDVKM. Trimming at V came to 4 bases and at J to 2 bases, leaving 6 bases not matched to a gene. The CDR3 is 15 residues long. This chain's CDR3 is CASSSTAGPTDTQYF. CDR3 sequence (DNA): TGTGCCAGCAGTTCCACAGCGGGACCCACAGATACGCAGTATTTT.

This clone was detected only once. The chain has TRBV14 and TRBJ2-7; the D is unclear. The germline V and J ends were trimmed by 3 bases and 0 bases, with 3 bases remaining between them. The CDR3 spans 12 residues. Germline loops: CDR1 SGHDN, CDR2 FVKESK. The CDR3 DNA reads as TGTGCCAGCAGCCAGAGCTCCTACGAGCAGTACTTC. Its translation is CASSQSSYEQYF.

The V call is TRBV18, the J call TRBJ1-2; no reliable D call. This CDR3 comprises 14 residues. In germline, CDR1 is KGHSH, CDR2 LQKENI. Between the trimmed V and J ends, which lost 3 bases and 1 base, there was a span of 9 bases. CDR3 nucleotides: TGTGCCAGCTCACCGAAAGAGATTAACTATGGCTACACCTTC. Its protein is CASSPKEINYGYTF.

This rearrangement joins TRBV19 to TRBJ1-1; no reliable D call. This CDR3 is 14 amino acids long. Germline V gene lookup returns CDR1 LNHDA and CDR2 SQIVND (reference sequence). Trimming took off 0 bases at V and 0 bases at J, with 5 bases between the two ends. CDR3: CASSIDAVNTEAFF. The CDR3 coding sequence is TGTGCCAGTAGTATAGATGCGGTGAACACTGAAGCTTTCTTT.

This rearrangement joins TRBV28 to TRBJ2-1, with 11 bases matching TRBD2. Germline V gene data show CDR1 as MDHEN and CDR2 as SYDVKM. V was clipped by 5 bases and J by 9 bases; unmatched bases: 0. CDR3 length equals 12 residues. CDR3 bases: TGTGCCAGCAGTGGACTAGCGGGTGAGCAGTTCTTC. This sequence encodes CASSGLAGEQFF.

This rearrangement joins TRBV5-1 to TRBJ2-1, with D maybe TRBD2 (6 bases). Germline V CDR1 and CDR2: SGHRS, YFSETQ. There are 16 residues in the CDR3. V lost 1 base to trimming and J lost 8 bases, with 19 bases between them. CDR3 coding DNA: TGCGCCAGCAGCTTGTGGGACGGGAGTCAGCAGGATGAGCAGTTCTTC. It yields the protein CASSLWDGSQQDEQFF. Combining the CDR3 with reference TRBV5-1 and TRBJ2-1 gives the whole variable domain KAGVTQTPRYLIKTRGQQVTLSCSPISGHRSVSWYQQTPGQGLQFLFEYFSETQRNKGNFPGRFSGRQFSNSRSEMNVSTLELGDSALYLCASSLWDGSQQDEQFFGPGTRLTVL.

The rearrangement joins TRBV18 to TRBJ2-2; D not certain. The CDR3 totals 13 residues. Germline CDR1 KGHSH, CDR2 LQKENI. Trimming left V 4 bases short and J 0 bases short, with 3 bases between. This CDR3 reads CASSLANTGELFF. The CDR3, as DNA: TGTGCCAGCTCACTCGCGAACACCGGGGAGCTGTTTTTT.

The chain joins TRBV5-4 to TRBJ2-7; D is possibly TRBD2 (6 bases). Germline V gene data show CDR1 as SGHNT and CDR2 as YYREEE (reference sequence). This CDR3 contains 15 residues. Trimming shortened V by 0 bases and J by 4 bases, and 14 bases separated the two germline ends. CDR3 region: CASSLVVSGQYEQYF. The CDR3 nucleotides read TGTGCCAGCAGCTTGGTAGTTAGCGGTCAGTACGAGCAGTACTTC.

V usage is TRBV27 and J usage is TRBJ2-7; the D gene is possibly TRBD1 (7 bases). Germline CDR1 reads MNHEY; CDR2 reads SMNVEV (reference sequence). Trimming pared 4 bases from V and 6 bases from J, leaving 10 bases between. This CDR3 has 12 amino acids. The CDR3 coding sequence is TGTGCCAGCAGTTACAGGGGAGGCGAGCAGTACTTC. Translated: CASSYRGGEQYF.

The V call is TRBV9, the J call TRBJ1-2; 7 nucleotides match TRBD1. The germline gives CDR1 SGDLS, CDR2 YYNGEE. This CDR3 has 17 amino acids. V shed 2 bases and J 8 bases; nucleotides not matched to a gene: 18. CDR3 DNA sequence: TGTGCCAGCAGCGTCCCCACAGAATTGGACAGGCGGGACGGCTACACCTTC. Protein product: CASSVPTELDRRDGYTF.

The V call is TRBV13, the J call TRBJ1-4; D is undetermined. The CDR3 has 15 residues. V lost 5 bases to trimming and J lost 3 bases, with 13 bases between them. CDR1 is PRHDT, CDR2 FYEKMQ, per germline (reference sequence). The CDR3 sequence is CASSPRGRPNEKLFF. CDR3 nucleotide sequence: TGTGCCAGCAGCCCTCGCGGGCGGCCTAATGAAAAACTGTTTTTT.

This clone was observed a few times. The CDR3 sequence: CASSALAGKTEAFF. The DNA of the CDR3 is TGTGCCAGTAGTGCCCTCGCCGGTAAGACTGAAGCTTTCTTT. V gene TRBV19 combines with J gene TRBJ1-1; D remains unclear. The CDR3 totals 14 residues. V lost 5 bases and J 5 bases, leaving 15 bases between the germline ends. Germline CDR1 LNHDA, CDR2 SQIVND (reference sequence).

This sequence joins TRBV27 and TRBJ1-5; 7 bases map to TRBD1. The V segment lost 4 bases and the J segment 6 bases; nucleotides outside the gene matches: 9. The CDR3 runs 15 residues. The germline CDR1 and CDR2 sequences are MNHEY and SMNVEV (reference sequence). Here the CDR3 reads CASSSTGRQGQPQHF. The CDR3 DNA reads as TGTGCCAGCAGTTCGACAGGGCGTCAGGGTCAGCCCCAGCATTTT.

Points on this clone: Other DNA sequences in the same sample also yield this CDR3. V is TRBV28 and J is TRBJ1-2; D remains unclear. V gave up 5 bases and J gave up 4 bases, with 14 bases separating them. Germline V gene data show CDR1 as MDHEN and CDR2 as SYDVKM. The CDR3 is made up of 14 amino acids. CDR3 protein: CASSPGAGSYGYTF. DNA for the CDR3: TGTGCCAGCAGTCCTGGAGCTGGTAGCTATGGCTACACCTTC.

J is TRBJ2-5 and V is TRBV9; 12 nucleotides agree with TRBD1. Germline lookup yields CDR1 SGDLS and CDR2 YYNGEE. This CDR3 comprises 17 residues. V was pared by 3 bases and J by 1 base, with 7 bases of the junction left unmatched. The CDR3 spells CASSAGTGGLLQETQYF. DNA of the CDR3: TGTGCCAGCAGCGCCGGGACAGGGGGCCTACTCCAAGAGACCCAGTACTTC.

Here the CDR3 reads CASSLARQETQYF. For the CDR3, the DNA is TGTGCCAGCAGCTTGGCCAGACAAGAGACCCAGTACTTC. V and J are TRBV5-4 and TRBJ2-5; D gene unclear. CDR1 is SGHNT and CDR2 is YYREEE in the germline V gene (reference sequence). This CDR3 is built from 13 residues. Deletions cut 0 bases from V and 2 bases from J, with 5 bases between.

This clone ranks as medium-sized. V and J are TRBV9 and TRBJ1-3, with D unresolved. Germline values: CDR1 SGDLS, CDR2 YYNGEE. V was pared by 3 bases and J by 2 bases, with 15 bases between. This CDR3 comprises 16 residues. The chain's CDR3 is CASSGPLGIAGNTIYF. The CDR3 DNA follows: TGTGCCAGCAGCGGTCCTCTCGGTATTGCTGGAAACACCATATATTTT.